This T cell receptor beta chain emerged from a study of tumor-infiltrating lymphocytes in localized non-small cell lung cancer. Points from the study as a whole: Only some patients had TCR sequencing, depending on available tissue.

As to this clone: As yet, its antigen is unknown.

Germline CDR1 and CDR2: ENHRY and SYGVKD. The CDR3 extends over 15 amino acids. V was cut by 4 bases and J by 6 bases, with 16 bases left in between. Data came from immunoSEQ multiplex PCR; TCRdb stores just in-frame clones and leaves some out. The table lists 15,000 to 20,000 clones, 60% to 85% of them singletons. The TCR sequence derives from a human donor with non-small cell lung cancer. Sample: lung tumor tissue. The chain carries TRBV10-3 and TRBJ2-1; no clear D gene. The CDR3 DNA follows: TGTGCCATCAGTGTCGGCCCGTCTCATAGCAATGAGCAGTTCTTC. Its protein is CAISVGPSHSNEQFF.